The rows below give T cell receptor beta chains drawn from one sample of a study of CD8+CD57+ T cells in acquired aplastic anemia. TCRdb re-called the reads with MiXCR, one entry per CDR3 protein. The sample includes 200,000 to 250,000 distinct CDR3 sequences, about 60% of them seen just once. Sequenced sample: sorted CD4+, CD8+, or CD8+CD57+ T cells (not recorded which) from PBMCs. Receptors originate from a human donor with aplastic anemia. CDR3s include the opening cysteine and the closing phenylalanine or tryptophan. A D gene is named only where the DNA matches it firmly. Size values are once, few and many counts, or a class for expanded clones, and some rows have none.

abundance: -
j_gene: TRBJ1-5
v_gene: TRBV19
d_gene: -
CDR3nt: TGTGCCAGTAGTATATTCGACAGCAATCAGCCCCAGCATTTT
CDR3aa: CASSIFDSNQPQHF

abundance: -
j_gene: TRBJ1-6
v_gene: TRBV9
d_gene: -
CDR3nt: TGTGCCAGCAGCACAGGACCCGGGGGAAGCAATTCACCCCTCCACTTT
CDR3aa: CASSTGPGGSNSPLHF

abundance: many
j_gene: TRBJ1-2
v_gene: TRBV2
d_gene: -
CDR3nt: TGTGCCAGCGGGGTAAACTATGGCTACACCTTC
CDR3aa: CASGVNYGYTF

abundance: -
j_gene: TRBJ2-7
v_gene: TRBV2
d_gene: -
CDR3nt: TGTGCCAGCAGGAGGGACCGACTCTACGAGCAGTACTTC
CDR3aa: CASRRDRLYEQYF

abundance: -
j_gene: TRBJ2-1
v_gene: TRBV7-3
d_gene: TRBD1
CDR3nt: TGTGCCAGCAGGGGGACAGACTACAATGAGCAGCTCTTC
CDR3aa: CASRGTDYNEQLF

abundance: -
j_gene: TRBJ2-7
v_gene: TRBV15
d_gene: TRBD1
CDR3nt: TGTGCCACCAGCAGCTCCGGGACAGGGTATTACGAGCAGTACTTC
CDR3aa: CATSSSGTGYYEQYF

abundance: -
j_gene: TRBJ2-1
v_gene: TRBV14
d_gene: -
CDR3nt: TGTGCCAGCAGCCAAGTGGGGGGCGCAGTCTACAATGAGCAGTTCTTC
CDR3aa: CASSQVGGAVYNEQFF

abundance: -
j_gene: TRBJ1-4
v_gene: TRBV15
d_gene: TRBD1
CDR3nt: TGTGCCACCAGCAGATTAGGGACAGGCGATGAAAAACTGTTTTTT
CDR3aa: CATSRLGTGDEKLFF

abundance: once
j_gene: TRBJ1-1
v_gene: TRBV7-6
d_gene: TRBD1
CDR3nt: TGTGCCAGCAGCCTCAAGCGGACAGGGGGTAACACTGAAGCTTTCTTT
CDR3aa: CASSLKRTGGNTEAFF

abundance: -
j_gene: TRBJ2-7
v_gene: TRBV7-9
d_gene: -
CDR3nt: TGTGCCAGCAGCTTAGCAGGGGAGGTCCGCGAGCAGTACTTC
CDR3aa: CASSLAGEVREQYF

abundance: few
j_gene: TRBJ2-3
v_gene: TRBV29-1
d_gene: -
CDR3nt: TGCAGCGTTACCCGGGGTACAGATACGCAGTATTTT
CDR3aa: CSVTRGTDTQYF

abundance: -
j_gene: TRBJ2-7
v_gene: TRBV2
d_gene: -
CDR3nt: TGTGCCAGCAGGGAGGGGCTCCCCTACGAGCAGTACTTC
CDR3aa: CASREGLPYEQYF

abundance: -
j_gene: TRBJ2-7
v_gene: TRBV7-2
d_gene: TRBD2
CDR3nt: TGCGCCAGCAGCCGAAAACTAGCGGGAGGATCCTACGAGCAGTACTTC
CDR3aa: CASSRKLAGGSYEQYF

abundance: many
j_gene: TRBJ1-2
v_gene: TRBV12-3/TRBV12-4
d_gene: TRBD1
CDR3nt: TGTGCCAGCAGTGCGGGACAGGGGGCTCACTATGGCTACACCTTC
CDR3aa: CASSAGQGAHYGYTF

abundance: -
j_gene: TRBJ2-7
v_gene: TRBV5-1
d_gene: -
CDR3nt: TGCGCCAGCAGCTCGACGGGAATTAGCTACGAGCAGTACTTC
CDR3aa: CASSSTGISYEQYF

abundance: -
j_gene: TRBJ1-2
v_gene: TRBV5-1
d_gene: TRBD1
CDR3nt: TGCGCCAGCAGCTCCCGGGACAGCTATGGCTACACCTTC
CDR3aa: CASSSRDSYGYTF

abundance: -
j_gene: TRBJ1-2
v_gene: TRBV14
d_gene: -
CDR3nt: TGTGCCAGCAGCCAAGTTGAGGTCCCCATCTGGGGCAACACCTTC
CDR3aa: CASSQVEVPIWGNTF

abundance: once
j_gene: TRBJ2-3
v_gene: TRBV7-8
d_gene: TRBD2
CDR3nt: TGTGCCAGCAGCTCAGGAGTACGGCGGGGGGGCGGTCAGTTTGCAGATACGCAGTATTTT
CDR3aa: CASSSGVRRGGGQFADTQYF

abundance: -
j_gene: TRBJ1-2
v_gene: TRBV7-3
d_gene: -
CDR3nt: TGTGCCAGCAGCTTAGTAGGGGCCCCACCCATCTTC
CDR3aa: CASSLVGAPPIF

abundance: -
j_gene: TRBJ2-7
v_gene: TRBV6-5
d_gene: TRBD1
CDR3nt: TGTGCCAGCAGTAGCATCCGGGACAGGGGCTCCTACGAGCAGTACTTC
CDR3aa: CASSSIRDRGSYEQYF

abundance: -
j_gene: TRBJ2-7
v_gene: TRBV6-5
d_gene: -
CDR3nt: TGTGCCAGCAGTTACTCTGGTAGTGTCCGCGAGCAGTACTTC
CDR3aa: CASSYSGSVREQYF

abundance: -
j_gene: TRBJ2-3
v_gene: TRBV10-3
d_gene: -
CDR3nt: TGTGCCATCAGTGGGGCCGGCACGGCTCAGTATTTT
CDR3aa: CAISGAGTAQYF

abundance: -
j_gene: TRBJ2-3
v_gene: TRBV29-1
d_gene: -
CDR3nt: TGCAGCGTTGCGCACTTCACAGATACGCAGTATTTT
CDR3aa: CSVAHFTDTQYF

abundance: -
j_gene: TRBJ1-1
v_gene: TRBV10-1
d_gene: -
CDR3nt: TGCGCCAGCAGCCAAGATAAGCTTGCAGTCTTGAACACTGAAGCTTTCTTT
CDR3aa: CASSQDKLAVLNTEAFF

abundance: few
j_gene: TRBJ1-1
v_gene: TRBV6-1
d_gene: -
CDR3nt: TGTGCCAGCAGTGGAAACACTGAAGCTTTCTTT
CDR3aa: CASSGNTEAFF

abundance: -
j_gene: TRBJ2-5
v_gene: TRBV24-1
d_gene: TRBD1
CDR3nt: TGTGCCACCAGTGATTTTAACAGGGGGCATGAGACCCAGTACTTC
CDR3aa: CATSDFNRGHETQYF

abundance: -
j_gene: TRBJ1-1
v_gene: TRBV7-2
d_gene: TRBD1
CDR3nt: TGTGCCAGCAGCTACTACAGGGGGATGAACACTGAAGCTTTCTTT
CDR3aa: CASSYYRGMNTEAFF

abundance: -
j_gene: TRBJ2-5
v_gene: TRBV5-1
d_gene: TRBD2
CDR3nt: TGCGCCAGCAGCTTGAGGCTAGCGGGAGAGACCCAGTACTTC
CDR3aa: CASSLRLAGETQYF

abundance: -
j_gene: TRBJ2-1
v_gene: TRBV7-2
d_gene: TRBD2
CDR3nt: TGTGCCAGCAGCTTCGCGGGAGTCAATGAGCAGTTCTTC
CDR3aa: CASSFAGVNEQFF

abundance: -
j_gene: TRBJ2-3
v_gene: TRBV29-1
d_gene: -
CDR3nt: TGCAGCACCGGACCTCTTAAGATAGATACGCAGTATTTT
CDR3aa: CSTGPLKIDTQYF

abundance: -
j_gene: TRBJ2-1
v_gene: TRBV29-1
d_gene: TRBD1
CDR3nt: TGCAGCGTTGTAAAGACAGGGGGCATATACAATGAGCAGTTCTTC
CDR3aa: CSVVKTGGIYNEQFF

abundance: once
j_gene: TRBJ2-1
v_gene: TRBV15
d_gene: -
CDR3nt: TGTGCCAGCAGTGAGGGCAGGGCCTCCTACAATGAGCAGTTCTTC
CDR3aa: CASSEGRASYNEQFF

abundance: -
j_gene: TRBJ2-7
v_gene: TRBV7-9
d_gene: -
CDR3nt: TGTGCCAGCAGACCACCGGGACCTGCTTCCTACGAGCAGTACTTC
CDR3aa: CASRPPGPASYEQYF

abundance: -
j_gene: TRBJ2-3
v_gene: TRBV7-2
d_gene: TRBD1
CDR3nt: TGTGCCAGCAGCACAAGGACAGGATTACAGGATACGCAGTATTTT
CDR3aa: CASSTRTGLQDTQYF